A single sample is the source of the 15 T cell receptor beta chains below, sequenced in a study of blood T cell repertoires in COVID-19. TCRdb's copy holds only in-frame clones and misses some; the assay was immunoSEQ multiplex PCR. The sample holds 250,000 to 300,000 clones; roughly 91% are singletons and the top ten take about 0.99%. The material sequenced was peripheral blood. All receptors come from a woman aged 40 to 50 who had recovered from COVID-19.

The chain carries TRBV24-1 and TRBJ2-1; D ambiguous. Deletions cut 1 base from V and 0 bases from J, with 9 bases between. The CDR3 covers 16 residues. In germline, CDR1 is KGHDR, CDR2 SFDVKD. The CDR3, as DNA: TGTGCCACCAGTGATTTCGCAGAAAGCTCCTACAATGAGCAGTTCTTC. It is translated as CATSDFAESSYNEQFF.

V usage is TRBV10-3 and J usage is TRBJ2-3; tentative D call: TRBD2 (6 bases). The CDR3 is made up of 17 amino acids. The germline V and J ends were trimmed by 4 bases and 0 bases, with 17 bases remaining between them. Germline CDR1 and CDR2: ENHRY and SYGVKD. CDR3 nucleotide sequence: TGTGCCATCAGTGGACCGGGCGGGACGGCAAGCACAGATACGCAGTATTTT. It specifies CAISGPGGTASTDTQYF.

This clone was observed a single time. CDR3 DNA: TGTGCCAGCAGTGAGCGGGCCCCGAACACTGAAGCTTTCTTT. Encoded protein: CASSERAPNTEAFF. This rearrangement joins TRBV6-1 to TRBJ1-1; D remains unclear. Germline V lookup: CDR1 MNHNS, CDR2 SASEGT. V was clipped by 3 bases and J by 1 base, with 9 bases between them. This CDR3 is 14 amino acids long.

The chain is built from TRBV9 and TRBJ2-2, with D possibly being TRBD1 (6 bases). Germline V CDR1 and CDR2: SGDLS, YYNGEE. The CDR3 has 15 amino acids. V lost 0 bases and J lost 4, with 10 bases in between. CDR3 loop: CASSVGAGVTGELFF. The CDR3, as DNA: TGTGCCAGCAGCGTAGGTGCAGGGGTCACCGGGGAGCTGTTTTTT.

The chain links TRBV13 to TRBJ2-1, with 7 bases aligning to TRBD2. With V trimmed by 5 bases and J by 0 bases, 7 bases remained unmatched. CDR3 length: 16 amino acids. The germline V gene encodes CDR1 PRHDT and CDR2 FYEKMQ (reference sequence). The chain's CDR3 is CASSPRAGASYNEQFF. CDR3 bases: TGTGCCAGCAGCCCCCGGGCGGGAGCCTCCTACAATGAGCAGTTCTTC.

This sequence joins TRBV19 and TRBJ1-1; 7 bases line up with TRBD1. The CDR3 consists of 13 residues. Germline V lookup: CDR1 LNHDA, CDR2 SQIVND (reference sequence). V lost 3 bases, J lost 8 bases, and 6 bases stayed unmatched. The chain's CDR3 is CASSIATGAEAFF. The CDR3 coding sequence is TGTGCCAGTAGTATCGCAACAGGGGCAGAAGCTTTCTTT.

The genes are TRBV9 and TRBJ1-5; TRBD1 might be the D (5 bases). Trimming shortened V by 3 bases and J by 0 bases, and 13 bases separated the two germline ends. Germline assignment: CDR1 SGDLS and CDR2 YYNGEE. The CDR3 has 16 amino acids. Here the CDR3 reads CASSAREGYSNQPQHF. The CDR3 coding sequence is TGTGCCAGCAGCGCCAGGGAGGGGTATAGCAATCAGCCCCAGCATTTT.

This sequence joins TRBV12-3 or TRBV12-4 and TRBJ2-5; D uncertain. The V end was cut by 3 bases, the J end by 3 bases, with 8 bases between. The CDR3 totals 13 residues. In DNA form, the CDR3 reads TGTGCCAGCAGTTTCGGTCCAAAAGAGACCCAGTACTTC. Translated: CASSFGPKETQYF.

J is TRBJ2-3 and V is TRBV16; possible D gene TRBD1, 5 bases. CDR1 and CDR2 from the germline V gene are KGHSY and FQNENV. This CDR3 spans 16 amino acids. V was clipped by 4 bases and J by 4 bases, with 18 bases between them. The CDR3 loop reads CASSPPWTQGADTQYF. The CDR3 nucleotides read TGTGCCAGCAGCCCCCCGTGGACACAAGGGGCAGATACGCAGTATTTT.

J is TRBJ2-1 and V is TRBV7-3; 9 nucleotides match TRBD2. The CDR3 spans 17 residues. Germline CDR1 and CDR2: SGHTA and FQGTGA. The junction had 8 bases not matched to a gene; V was cut back by 5 bases and J by 0 bases. The CDR3 sequence: CASSQGISGSSYNEQFF. CDR3 nucleotide sequence: TGTGCCAGCAGCCAGGGGATTAGCGGGAGCTCCTACAATGAGCAGTTCTTC.

The chain combines TRBV25-1 with TRBJ2-1; tentatively, D is TRBD2 (5 bases). This CDR3 spans 13 amino acids. The germline V gene encodes CDR1 MGHDK and CDR2 SYGVNS. The V and J ends lost 3 bases and 9 bases respectively, with 12 bases between them. The CDR3 nucleotides read TGTGCCAGCAGTGAGCTAGTTCGGGGTGAGCAGTTCTTC. Residues: CASSELVRGEQFF.

This chain links TRBV5-1 with TRBJ1-6; 8 bases map to TRBD1. This CDR3 has 15 residues. The junction had 6 bases not matched to a gene; V was cut back by 0 bases and J by 10 bases. Per germline, CDR1 SGHRS and CDR2 YFSETQ. The CDR3 DNA is TGCGCCAGCAGCTTGGGGACAGGGAAGAAGTCACCCCTCCACTTT. Amino acid sequence: CASSLGTGKKSPLHF.

The CDR3 spells CASSPGGGGETQYF. DNA for the CDR3: TGTGCCAGCAGCCCCGGGGGCGGGGGAGAGACCCAGTACTTC. The rearrangement joins TRBV7-9 to TRBJ2-5; maybe TRBD2 (7 bases). Per the germline V gene, CDR1 is SEHNR and CDR2 is FQNEAQ (reference sequence). The germline V and J ends were trimmed by 5 bases and 4 bases, with 14 bases remaining between them. This CDR3 is built from 14 residues.

This chain links TRBV11-3 with TRBJ1-4; D remains unclear. The germline V and J ends were trimmed by 1 base and 0 bases, with 12 bases remaining between them. This CDR3 comprises 17 residues. Germline CDR1 and CDR2: SGHNT and YENEEA. CDR3 residues: CASSLVAGVATNEKLFF. The CDR3 coding sequence is TGTGCCAGCAGCTTAGTCGCAGGCGTTGCAACTAATGAAAAACTGTTTTTT.

V and J are TRBV7-8 and TRBJ2-2; possible D gene TRBD1, 6 bases. This CDR3 region has 17 residues. Per germline, CDR1 SGHVS and CDR2 FQNEAQ. V lost 5 bases, J lost 4 bases, and 20 bases lay in between. The CDR3 spells CASSQTPAGAPTGELFF. In DNA, the CDR3 is TGTGCCAGCAGCCAAACACCGGCAGGGGCTCCCACCGGGGAGCTGTTTTTT.